The source of this T cell receptor beta chain is a study of T cells in Graves' hyperthyroidism and ophthalmopathy. After removal of 7 bases from V and 3 bases from J, the junction contained 15 bases not matched to a gene. Germline V gene lookup returns CDR1 SGHRS and CDR2 YFSETQ. This CDR3 has 16 amino acids. TCR beta CDR3 sequences were amplified from RNA transcripts. The study used the HTBI primer set for a first-round RT-PCR of the TCR CDR3. TCRdb processed the multiplex PCR reads anew with MiXCR; each CDR3 protein has one entry. The sample comprises some 560,000 distinct CDR3 sequences, approximately 14% of which are singletons, and less than 9.5% rests with the top ten.

Sequenced material: blood. The sequence was collected from a woman in her twenties or thirties with Graves' hyperthyroidism. The chain has TRBV5-1 and TRBJ1-1, with TRBD1 identical over 7 bases. The DNA of the CDR3 is TGCGCCAGCTTCAGTGACAGGGAAGATGAAGACACTGAAGCTTTCTTT. Translation gives CASFSDREDEDTEAFF.